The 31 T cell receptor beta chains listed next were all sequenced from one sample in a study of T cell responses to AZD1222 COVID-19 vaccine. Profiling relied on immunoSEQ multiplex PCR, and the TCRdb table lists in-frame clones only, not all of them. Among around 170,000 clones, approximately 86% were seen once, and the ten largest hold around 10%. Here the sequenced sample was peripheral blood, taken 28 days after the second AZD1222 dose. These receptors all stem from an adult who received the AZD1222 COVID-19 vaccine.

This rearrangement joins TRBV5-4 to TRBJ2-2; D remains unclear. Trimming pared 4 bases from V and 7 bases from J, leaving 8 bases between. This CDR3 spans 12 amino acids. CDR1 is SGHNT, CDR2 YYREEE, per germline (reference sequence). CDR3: CASSLPGGELFF. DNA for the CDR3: TGTGCCAGCAGCCTGCCCGGCGGGGAGCTGTTTTTT.

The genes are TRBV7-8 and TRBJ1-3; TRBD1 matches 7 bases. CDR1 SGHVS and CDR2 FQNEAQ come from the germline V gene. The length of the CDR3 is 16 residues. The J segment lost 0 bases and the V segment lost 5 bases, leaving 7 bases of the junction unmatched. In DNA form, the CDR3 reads TGTGCCAGCAGCGCAAGACAGGGCCTCTCTGGAAACACCATATATTTT. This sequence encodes CASSARQGLSGNTIYF.

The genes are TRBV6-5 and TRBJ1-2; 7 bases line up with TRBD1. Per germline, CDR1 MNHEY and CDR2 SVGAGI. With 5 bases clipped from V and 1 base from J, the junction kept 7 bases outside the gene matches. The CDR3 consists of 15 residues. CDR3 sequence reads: CASSTRTGLNYGYTF. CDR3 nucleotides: TGTGCCAGCAGTACCCGGACAGGTCTTAACTATGGCTACACCTTC.

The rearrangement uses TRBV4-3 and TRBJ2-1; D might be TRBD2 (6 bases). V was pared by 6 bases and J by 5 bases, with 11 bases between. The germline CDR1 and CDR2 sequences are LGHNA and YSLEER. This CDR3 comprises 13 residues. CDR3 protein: CASSTGLHNEQFF. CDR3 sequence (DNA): TGCGCCAGCAGTACGGGACTGCACAATGAGCAGTTCTTC.

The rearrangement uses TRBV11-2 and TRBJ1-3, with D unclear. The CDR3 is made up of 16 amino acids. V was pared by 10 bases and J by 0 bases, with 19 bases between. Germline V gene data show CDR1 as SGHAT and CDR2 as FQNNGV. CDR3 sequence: CAKALRVSPSGNTIYF. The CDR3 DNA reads TGTGCCAAAGCTCTTCGGGTCTCTCCCTCTGGAAACACCATATATTTT.

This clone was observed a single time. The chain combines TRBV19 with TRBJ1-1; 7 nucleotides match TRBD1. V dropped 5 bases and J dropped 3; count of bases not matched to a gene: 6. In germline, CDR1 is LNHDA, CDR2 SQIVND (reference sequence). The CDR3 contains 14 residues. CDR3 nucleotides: TGTGCCAGTAGTGGGAGGGGGCGTGACACTGAAGCTTTCTTT. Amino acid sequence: CASSGRGRDTEAFF.

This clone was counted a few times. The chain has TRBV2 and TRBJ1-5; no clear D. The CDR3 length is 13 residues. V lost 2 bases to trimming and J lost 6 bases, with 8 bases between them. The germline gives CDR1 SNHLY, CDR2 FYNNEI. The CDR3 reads CASSERISQPQHF. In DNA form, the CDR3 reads TGTGCCAGCAGTGAAAGGATTAGTCAGCCCCAGCATTTT. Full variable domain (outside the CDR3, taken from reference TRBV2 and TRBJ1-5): EPEVTQTPSHQVTQMGQEVILRCVPISNHLYFYWYRQILGQKVEFLVSFYNNEISEKSEIFDDQFSVERPDGSNFTLKIRSTKLEDSAMYFCASSERISQPQHFGDGTRLSIL.

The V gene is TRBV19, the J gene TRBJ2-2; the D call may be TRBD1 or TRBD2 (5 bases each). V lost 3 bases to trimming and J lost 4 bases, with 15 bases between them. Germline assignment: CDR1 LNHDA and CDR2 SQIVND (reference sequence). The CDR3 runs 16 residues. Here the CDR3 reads CASSMQGRAGTGELFF. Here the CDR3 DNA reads TGTGCCAGTAGTATGCAAGGCAGGGCGGGCACCGGGGAGCTGTTTTTT.

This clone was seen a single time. CDR3 sequence (DNA): TGTGCCAGCAGTTTGGACGTCGGTCGGGCTTTCTTT. Translation: CASSLDVGRAFF. The chain carries TRBV2 and TRBJ1-1; D unresolved. CDR3 length: 12 amino acids. Per the germline V gene, CDR1 is SNHLY and CDR2 is FYNNEI. Trimming stripped 5 bases from V and 11 bases from J, with 15 bases between.

CDR3 in amino acids: CASSLRGFESSGNTIYF. For the CDR3, the DNA is TGTGCCAGCAGCCTCCGAGGGTTCGAGAGCTCTGGAAACACCATATATTTT. This sequence joins TRBV7-8 and TRBJ1-3; D not resolved. V dropped 5 bases and J dropped 0 bases, with 17 bases sitting between them. There are 17 residues in the CDR3. CDR1 is SGHVS and CDR2 is FQNEAQ in the germline V gene.

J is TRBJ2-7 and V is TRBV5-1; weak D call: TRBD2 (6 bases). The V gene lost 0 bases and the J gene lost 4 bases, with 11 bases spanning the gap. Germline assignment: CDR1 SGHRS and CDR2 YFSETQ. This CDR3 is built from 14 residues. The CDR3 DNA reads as TGCGCCAGCAGCTTGGAGCCAGGGAGGTACGAGCAGTACTTC. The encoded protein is CASSLEPGRYEQYF.

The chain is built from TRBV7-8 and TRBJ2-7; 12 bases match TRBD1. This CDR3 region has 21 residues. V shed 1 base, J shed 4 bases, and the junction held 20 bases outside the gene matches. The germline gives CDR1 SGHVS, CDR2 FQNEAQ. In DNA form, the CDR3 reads TGTGCCAGCAGCTTAGTAGGCGTAACGAATAGGGACAGGGGGCGTCGGTACGAGCAGTACTTC. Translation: CASSLVGVTNRDRGRRYEQYF. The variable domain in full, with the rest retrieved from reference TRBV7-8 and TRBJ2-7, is GAGVSQSPRYKVAKRGQDVALRCDPISGHVSLFWYQQALGQGPEFLTYFQNEAQLDKSGLPSDRFFAERPEGSVSTLKIQRTQQEDSAVYLCASSLVGVTNRDRGRRYEQYFGPGTRLTVT.

In nucleotides, the CDR3 is TGTGCCACCAGCAGAGCGGGAATCTATAATTCACCCCTCCACTTT. It is translated as CATSRAGIYNSPLHF. The rearrangement joins TRBV15 to TRBJ1-6; D unclear. This CDR3 has 15 residues. Trimming removed 1 base from V and 3 bases from J, with 7 bases in between. The germline V gene encodes CDR1 LNHNV and CDR2 YYDKDF (reference sequence).

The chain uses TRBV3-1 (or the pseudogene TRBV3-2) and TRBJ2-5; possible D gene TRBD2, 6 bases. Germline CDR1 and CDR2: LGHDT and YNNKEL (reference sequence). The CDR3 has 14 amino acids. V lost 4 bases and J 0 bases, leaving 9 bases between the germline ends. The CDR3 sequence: CASSRRTNQETQYF. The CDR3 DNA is TGTGCCAGCAGCCGCCGGACTAACCAAGAGACCCAGTACTTC.

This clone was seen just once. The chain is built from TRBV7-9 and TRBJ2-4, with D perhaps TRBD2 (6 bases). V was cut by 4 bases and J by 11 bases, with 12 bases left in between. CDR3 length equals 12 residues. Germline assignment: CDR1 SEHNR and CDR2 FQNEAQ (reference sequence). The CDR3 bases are TGTGCCAGCAGCTCTCCGCGGGGCGTTCAGTACTTC. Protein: CASSSPRGVQYF.

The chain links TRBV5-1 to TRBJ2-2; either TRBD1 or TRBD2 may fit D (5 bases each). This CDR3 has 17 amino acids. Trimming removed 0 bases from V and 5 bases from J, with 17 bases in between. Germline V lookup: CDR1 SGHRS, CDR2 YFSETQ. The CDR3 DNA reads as TGCGCCAGCAGCTTGGCCGGGACCCCCGAGAATACCGGGGAGCTGTTTTTT. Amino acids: CASSLAGTPENTGELFF. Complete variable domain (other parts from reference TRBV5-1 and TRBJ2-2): KAGVTQTPRYLIKTRGQQVTLSCSPISGHRSVSWYQQTPGQGLQFLFEYFSETQRNKGNFPGRFSGRQFSNSRSEMNVSTLELGDSALYLCASSLAGTPENTGELFFGEGSRLTVL.

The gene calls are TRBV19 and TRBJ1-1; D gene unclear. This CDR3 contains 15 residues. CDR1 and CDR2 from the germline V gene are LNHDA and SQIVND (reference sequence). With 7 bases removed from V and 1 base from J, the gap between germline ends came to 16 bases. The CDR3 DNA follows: TGTGCCAGTAAAACCCTGACACTCGCGAACACTGAAGCTTTCTTT. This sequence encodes CASKTLTLANTEAFF. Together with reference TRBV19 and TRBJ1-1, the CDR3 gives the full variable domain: DGGITQSPKYLFRKEGQNVTLSCEQNLNHDAMYWYRQDPGQGLRLIYYSQIVNDFQKGDIAEGYSVSREKKESFPLTVTSAQKNPTAFYLCASKTLTLANTEAFFGQGTRLTVV.

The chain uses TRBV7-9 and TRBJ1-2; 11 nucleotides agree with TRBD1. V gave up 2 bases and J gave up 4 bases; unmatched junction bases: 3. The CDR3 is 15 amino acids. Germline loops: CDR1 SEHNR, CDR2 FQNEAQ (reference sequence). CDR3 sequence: CASSLSGTGGYGYTF. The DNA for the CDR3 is TGTGCCAGCAGCTTATCCGGGACAGGGGGCTATGGCTACACCTTC.

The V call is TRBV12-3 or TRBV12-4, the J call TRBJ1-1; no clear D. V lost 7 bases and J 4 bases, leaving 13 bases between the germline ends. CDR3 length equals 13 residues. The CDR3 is CASILESGTEAFF. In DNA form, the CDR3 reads TGTGCCAGCATCTTGGAAAGCGGCACTGAAGCTTTCTTT.

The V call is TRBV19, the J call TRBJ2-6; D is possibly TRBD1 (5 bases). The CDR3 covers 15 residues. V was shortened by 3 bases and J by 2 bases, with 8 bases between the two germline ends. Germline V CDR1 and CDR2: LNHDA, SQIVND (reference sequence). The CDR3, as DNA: TGTGCCAGTAGTATCCTCAGGGCTGGGGCCAACGTCCTGACTTTC. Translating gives CASSILRAGANVLTF.

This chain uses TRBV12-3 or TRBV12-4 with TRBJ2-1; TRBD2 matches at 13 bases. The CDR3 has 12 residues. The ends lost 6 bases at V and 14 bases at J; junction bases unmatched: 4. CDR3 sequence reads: CASRTSGGPEFF. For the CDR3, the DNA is TGTGCCAGCAGGACTAGCGGGGGGCCGGAGTTCTTC.

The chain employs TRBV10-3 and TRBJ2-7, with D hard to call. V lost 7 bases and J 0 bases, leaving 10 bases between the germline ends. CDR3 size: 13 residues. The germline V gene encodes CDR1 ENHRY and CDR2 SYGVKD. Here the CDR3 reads CAITYDISYEQYF. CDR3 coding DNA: TGTGCCATCACCTATGACATCTCCTACGAGCAGTACTTC.

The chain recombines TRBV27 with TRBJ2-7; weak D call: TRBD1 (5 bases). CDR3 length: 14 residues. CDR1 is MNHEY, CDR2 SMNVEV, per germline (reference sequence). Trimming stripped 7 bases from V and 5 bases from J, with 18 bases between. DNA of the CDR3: TGTGCCAGCAAATCCTTCCAGGGAAACGACGAGCAGTACTTC. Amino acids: CASKSFQGNDEQYF.

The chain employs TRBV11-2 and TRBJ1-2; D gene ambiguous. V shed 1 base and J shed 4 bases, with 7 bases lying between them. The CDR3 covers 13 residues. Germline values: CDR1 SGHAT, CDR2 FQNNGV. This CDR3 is CASSLGNSYGYTF. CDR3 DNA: TGTGCCAGCAGCTTAGGTAACAGCTATGGCTACACCTTC.

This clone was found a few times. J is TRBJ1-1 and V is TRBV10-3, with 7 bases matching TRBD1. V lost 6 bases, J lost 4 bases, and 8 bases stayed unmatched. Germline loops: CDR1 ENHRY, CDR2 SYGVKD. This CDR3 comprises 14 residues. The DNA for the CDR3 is TGTGCCATCAGCGCTAGACAGGGAGTCACTGAAGCTTTCTTT. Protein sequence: CAISARQGVTEAFF.

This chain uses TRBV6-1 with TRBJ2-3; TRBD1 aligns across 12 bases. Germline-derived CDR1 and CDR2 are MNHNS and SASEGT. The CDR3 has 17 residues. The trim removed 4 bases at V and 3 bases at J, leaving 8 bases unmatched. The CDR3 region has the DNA TGTGCCAGCAGTGGGGGGACAGGGGGCCTCGTGACAGATACGCAGTATTTT. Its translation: CASSGGTGGLVTDTQYF.

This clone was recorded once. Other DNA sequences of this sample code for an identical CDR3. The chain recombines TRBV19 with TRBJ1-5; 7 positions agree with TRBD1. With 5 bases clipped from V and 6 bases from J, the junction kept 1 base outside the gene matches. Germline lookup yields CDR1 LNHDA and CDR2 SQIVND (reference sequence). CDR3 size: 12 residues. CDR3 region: CASSSGGQPQHF. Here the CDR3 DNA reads TGTGCCAGTAGTTCAGGGGGTCAGCCCCAGCATTTT.

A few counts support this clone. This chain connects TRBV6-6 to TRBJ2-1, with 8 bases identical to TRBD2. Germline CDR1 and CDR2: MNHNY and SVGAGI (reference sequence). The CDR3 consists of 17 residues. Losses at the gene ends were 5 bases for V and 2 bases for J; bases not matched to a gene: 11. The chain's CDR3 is CASSRTSGGAPYNEQFF. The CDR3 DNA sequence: TGTGCCAGCAGTCGAACGAGCGGGGGCGCCCCCTACAATGAGCAGTTCTTC.

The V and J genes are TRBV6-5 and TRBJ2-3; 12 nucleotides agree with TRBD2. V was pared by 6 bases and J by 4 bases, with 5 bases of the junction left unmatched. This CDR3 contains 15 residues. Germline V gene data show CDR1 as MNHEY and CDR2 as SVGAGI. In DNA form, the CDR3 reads TGTGCCAGCAGGCCTAGCGGGGGGGCCCCAGATACGCAGTATTTT. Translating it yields CASRPSGGAPDTQYF.

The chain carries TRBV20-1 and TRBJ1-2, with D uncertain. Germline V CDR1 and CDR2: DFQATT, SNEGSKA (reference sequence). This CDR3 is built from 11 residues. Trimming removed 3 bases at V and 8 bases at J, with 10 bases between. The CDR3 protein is CSASAGNGYTF. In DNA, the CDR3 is TGCAGTGCTAGTGCAGGCAACGGCTACACCTTC.

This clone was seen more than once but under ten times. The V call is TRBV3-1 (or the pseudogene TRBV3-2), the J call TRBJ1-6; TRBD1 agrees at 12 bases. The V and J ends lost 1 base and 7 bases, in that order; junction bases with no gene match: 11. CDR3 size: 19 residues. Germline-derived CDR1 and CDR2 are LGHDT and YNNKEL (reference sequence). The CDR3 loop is CASSQVGTGGRLLNSPLHF. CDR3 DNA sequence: TGTGCCAGCAGCCAAGTTGGGACAGGGGGCCGATTGTTGAATTCACCCCTCCACTTT.